The clone carrying this T cell receptor (beta chain) was seen a handful of times. The sample is drawn from a study of T-cell reconstitution after alpha-beta-depleted transplantation in children. Unique molecular identifiers were built into the TCRbeta library. TCRdb used MiXCR to reprocess the PCR reads, holding one entry per CDR3 protein. The table lists about 24,000 distinct CDR3 sequences, approximately 10% of them singletons. The source is a human donor who donated a stem cell graft to a child with chronic granulomatous disease. The material was PBMCs from the stem cell graft donor, obtained from the stem cell graft.

This CDR3 reads CASSSVGTTAGELFF. The DNA of the CDR3 is TGTGCCAGCAGCTCAGTCGGGACTACCGCCGGGGAGCTGTTTTTT. This chain uses TRBV7-9 with TRBJ2-2, with 7 nucleotides matching TRBD2. Germline assignment: CDR1 SEHNR and CDR2 FQNEAQ (reference sequence). V lost 4 bases and J lost 6; bases outside the gene matches: 8. The CDR3 spans 15 residues.